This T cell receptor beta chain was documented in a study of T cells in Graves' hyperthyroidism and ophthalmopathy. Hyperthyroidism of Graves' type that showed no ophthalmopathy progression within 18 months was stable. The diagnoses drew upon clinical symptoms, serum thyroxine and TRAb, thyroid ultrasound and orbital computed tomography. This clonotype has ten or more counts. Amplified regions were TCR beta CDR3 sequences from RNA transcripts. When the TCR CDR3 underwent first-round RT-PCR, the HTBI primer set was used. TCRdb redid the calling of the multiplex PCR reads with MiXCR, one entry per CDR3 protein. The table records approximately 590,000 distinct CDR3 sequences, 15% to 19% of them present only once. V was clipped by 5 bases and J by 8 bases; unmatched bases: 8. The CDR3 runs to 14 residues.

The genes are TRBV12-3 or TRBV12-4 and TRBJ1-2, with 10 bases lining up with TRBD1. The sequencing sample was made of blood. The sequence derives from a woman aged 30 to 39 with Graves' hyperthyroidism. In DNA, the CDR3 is TGTGCCAGCAGTCTCGGGACAGGGGCGAGAGGCTACACCTTC. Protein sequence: CASSLGTGARGYTF.